Below are 10 T cell receptor beta chains sequenced from a single sample in a study of Graves' ophthalmopathy and Graves' hyperthyroidism. TCR beta CDR3 regions were amplified from RNA transcripts. First-round RT-PCR used HTBI primers; second-round multiplex PCR followed. TCRdb analysed the multiplex PCR reads with MiXCR anew, one entry per CDR3 protein. The sample yields 350,000 or so distinct CDR3 sequences, about 17% seen once. The source material was peripheral blood. Receptors originate from an adult man with Graves' ophthalmopathy.

V usage is TRBV7-2 and J usage is TRBJ2-7; TRBD2 is a possible D gene (6 bases). The CDR3 loop spans 14 amino acids. V gave up 2 bases and J gave up 4 bases, with 12 bases separating them. The V gene's germline CDR1 is SGHTA and CDR2 FQGNSA. CDR3 sequence (DNA): TGTGCCAGCAGCTTAAAAGCGGGCGATTACGAGCAGTACTTC. Residues: CASSLKAGDYEQYF.

The rearrangement uses TRBV6-2 or TRBV6-3 and TRBJ2-2; D not resolved. Germline V gene lookup returns CDR1 MNHEY and CDR2 SVGEGT. The ends were cut back, 0 bases at V and 7 bases at J, with 6 bases in the middle. The CDR3 extends over 13 amino acids. CDR3 amino acids: CASSYSMDGELFF. DNA for the CDR3: TGTGCCAGCAGTTACTCAATGGACGGGGAGCTGTTTTTT.

This clonotype has ten or more counts. The chain links TRBV18 to TRBJ2-7; unclear D gene. This CDR3 is built from 11 residues. Trimming stripped 4 bases from V and 6 bases from J, with 7 bases between. Germline assignment: CDR1 KGHSH and CDR2 LQKENI. The CDR3 reads CASSRGTEQYF. The CDR3 DNA sequence: TGTGCCAGCTCACGGGGTACCGAGCAGTACTTC.

This clonotype was counted many times. The chain carries TRBV5-5 and TRBJ2-5; 8 bases fit TRBD1. Per germline, CDR1 SGHKS and CDR2 YYEKEE (reference sequence). The CDR3 is 14 residues long. V lost 0 bases, J lost 5 bases, and 3 bases stayed unmatched. Here the CDR3 DNA reads TGTGCCAGCAGCTTGGGACAGGGGATCGAGACCCAGTACTTC. The encoded protein is CASSLGQGIETQYF.

This chain joins TRBV30 and TRBJ1-2; TRBD1 matches at 9 bases. Trimming at V came to 0 bases and at J to 2 bases, leaving 4 bases not matched to a gene. The germline CDR1 and CDR2 sequences are GTSNPN and SVGIG (reference sequence). This CDR3 spans 15 amino acids. CDR3 amino acids: CAWSVFGQGNYGYTF. The CDR3 DNA is TGTGCCTGGAGTGTATTCGGACAGGGGAACTATGGCTACACCTTC.

The sample holds a few counts of this clonotype. In nucleotides, the CDR3 is TGTGCCAGCATAGCACCGGGACATGTGAACGAGCAGTACTTC. Its protein product is CASIAPGHVNEQYF. The chain has TRBV28 and TRBJ2-7, with a weak D call TRBD1 (6 bases). The CDR3 is made up of 14 amino acids. Trimming pared 7 bases from V and 5 bases from J, leaving 18 bases between. Germline CDR1 and CDR2: MDHEN and SYDVKM.

J is TRBJ2-7 and V is TRBV5-3, with a weak D call TRBD1 (6 bases). TRBV5-3 is designated an ORF whose function remains uncertain. V lost 10 bases to trimming and J lost 3 bases, with 17 bases between them. The CDR3 spans 13 residues. The CDR3 sequence is CAWGTGTNYEQYF. In DNA form, the CDR3 reads TGTGCCTGGGGAACCGGGACAAACTACGAGCAGTACTTC.

This clonotype appeared many times. V is TRBV6-5 and J is TRBJ2-7; TRBD1 matches at 7 bases. From germline, CDR1 is MNHEY and CDR2 SVGAGI. CDR3 length equals 16 residues. V lost 2 bases, J lost 4 bases, and 11 bases stayed unmatched. The CDR3 sequence: CASSYDKGTVLYEQYF. The CDR3 DNA sequence: TGTGCCAGCAGTTACGACAAAGGGACAGTATTGTACGAGCAGTACTTC.

A word on this clonotype: An end of the junction does not agree with germline; a read error may underlie this. The CDR3 region is CATSDLIRNTGELSF. CDR3 sequence (DNA): TGTGCCACCAGTGATTTGATCAGGAACACCGGGGAGCTGTCTTTT. This chain joins TRBV24-1 and TRBJ2-2; tentative D call: TRBD2 (5 bases). CDR3 length: 15 residues. Germline-derived CDR1 and CDR2 are KGHDR and SFDVKD.

This clonotype was found many times. DNA of the CDR3: TGTGCCAGCAGCCTCCTTGCAGGGGAGCTGTTTTTT. Translating it yields CASSLLAGELFF. The gene calls are TRBV7-8 and TRBJ2-2, with D unresolved. The CDR3 sequence is 12 residues long. Germline lookup yields CDR1 SGHVS and CDR2 FQNEAQ. V lost 5 bases to trimming and J lost 8 bases, with 9 bases between them.